A single sample gave rise to the 10 T cell receptor beta chains below, sequenced in a study of T cell repertoires in cytomegalovirus infection. TCRdb used MiXCR to reprocess the reads, holding one entry per CDR3 protein. The table shows some 270,000 distinct CDR3 sequences, with 15% to 20% occurring only once. The sequencing input was CD8+ T cells from PBMCs. These receptors came from a human donor in good health (CMV status not recorded). Some clones in this sample may be carry-over from other donors' samples.

There are many counts of this clonotype. The chain carries TRBV4-1 and TRBJ1-1, with D perhaps matching TRBD1 (6 bases). This CDR3 region has 13 residues. Trimming removed 3 bases at V and 1 base at J, with 6 bases between. Germline assignment: CDR1 MGHRA and CDR2 YSYEKL. The CDR3 reads CASSQGQNTEAFF. The CDR3, as DNA: TGCGCCAGCAGCCAGGGACAGAACACTGAAGCTTTCTTT.

This clonotype was seen more than once but under ten times. The chain couples TRBV20-1 to TRBJ1-6, with 9 bases aligning to TRBD1. Germline-derived CDR1 and CDR2 are DFQATT and SNEGSKA (reference sequence). V lost 6 bases, J lost 6 bases, and 9 bases stayed unmatched. This CDR3 has 15 amino acids. Here the CDR3 DNA reads TGCAGTGCCCCGGGACAGGGCCATATTAATTCACCCCTCCACTTT. It codes for CSAPGQGHINSPLHF.

This clonotype was observed many times. The V gene is TRBV7-9, the J gene TRBJ1-1; the D is unclear. This CDR3 comprises 13 residues. V was trimmed by 5 bases and J by 6 bases, leaving 13 bases between them. Germline V gives CDR1 SEHNR, CDR2 FQNEAQ (reference sequence). CDR3 residues: CASSMGPTPEAFF. The CDR3 nucleotides read TGTGCCAGCAGCATGGGCCCGACCCCTGAAGCTTTCTTT.

This clonotype was found many times. This chain connects TRBV10-3 to TRBJ1-2; possible D gene TRBD1, 6 bases. The CDR3 has 15 residues. Germline values: CDR1 ENHRY, CDR2 SYGVKD. V lost 2 bases to trimming and J lost 4 bases, with 14 bases between them. The CDR3 nucleotides read TGTGCCATCAGTGAGCCGGACAGATGGGGCTATGGCTACACCTTC. It is translated as CAISEPDRWGYGYTF.

This clonotype was seen repeatedly, ten times or more. The rearrangement links TRBV4-3 to TRBJ1-4; 7 positions match TRBD1. The J segment lost 8 bases and the V segment lost 0 bases, leaving 6 bases of the junction unmatched. The CDR3 totals 15 residues. Germline-derived CDR1 and CDR2 are LGHNA and YSLEER. For the CDR3, the DNA is TGCGCCAGCAGCCAAGAAGGACAGGAGAGAGAAAAACTGTTTTTT. Protein product: CASSQEGQEREKLFF.

Ten or more counts support this clonotype. The J gene is TRBJ2-1, the V gene TRBV19; unclear D gene. In germline, CDR1 is LNHDA, CDR2 SQIVND (reference sequence). Trimming left V 3 bases short and J 3 bases short, with 0 bases between. CDR3 length: 11 residues. CDR3: CASSIYNEQFF. The CDR3 DNA is TGTGCCAGTAGTATCTACAATGAGCAGTTCTTC. The variable domain in full, with the rest retrieved from reference TRBV19 and TRBJ2-1, is DGGITQSPKYLFRKEGQNVTLSCEQNLNHDAMYWYRQDPGQGLRLIYYSQIVNDFQKGDIAEGYSVSREKKESFPLTVTSAQKNPTAFYLCASSIYNEQFFGPGTRLTVL.

There are many counts of this clonotype. The chain links TRBV4-1 to TRBJ2-7, with no clear D. V dropped 1 base and J dropped 0 bases, with 7 bases sitting between them. Germline lookup yields CDR1 MGHRA and CDR2 YSYEKL. The CDR3 is 14 amino acids. DNA for the CDR3: TGCGCCAGCAGCCAAGCTATTAGCTCCTACGAGCAGTACTTC. Its protein product is CASSQAISSYEQYF.

This clonotype was found many times. The chain links TRBV7-2 to TRBJ2-1; D is perhaps TRBD1 (5 bases). V lost 4 bases and J lost 6, with 10 bases in between. CDR1 and CDR2 (germline): SGHTA, FQGNSA. The CDR3 covers 13 residues. The CDR3 sequence is CASSSDTTNEQFF. CDR3 bases: TGTGCCAGCAGCTCGGACACGACCAATGAGCAGTTCTTC.

The chain is built from TRBV6-5 and TRBJ1-4; 8 bases fit TRBD1. Germline V gene sequence: CDR1 MNHEY, CDR2 SVGAGI. The CDR3 has 13 residues. Losses at the gene ends were 6 bases for V and 8 bases for J; bases not matched to a gene: 5. The CDR3 spells CASRGQGGEKLFF. The CDR3, as DNA: TGTGCCAGCAGAGGACAGGGAGGAGAAAAACTGTTTTTT.

In this sample, this clonotype turned up many times. The chain joins TRBV28 to TRBJ2-1; no definite D call. CDR3 length: 15 residues. Germline-derived CDR1 and CDR2 are MDHEN and SYDVKM. Trimming cost V 3 bases and J 2 bases, with 11 bases left between them. CDR3 nucleotide sequence: TGTGCCAGCAGTTTCGAGGAAGGAGCCTACAATGAGCAGTTCTTC. It translates to CASSFEEGAYNEQFF.